These T cell receptor beta chains were read from a single sample in a study of OX40 agonist ivuxolimab in advanced cancers. The protocol was immunoSEQ multiplex PCR, while the TCRdb copy is restricted to in-frame clones and leaves out a portion. Of some 25,000 clones detected, just over 85% appear once; the ten largest clones hold about 41%. Sequenced material: CD4+ or CD8+ T cells sorted from blood, taken in a trial of the OX40 agonist ivuxolimab. These TCRs come from an adult with an advanced solid tumor such as melanoma, head and neck, liver or kidney cancer. CDR3s include the opening cysteine and the closing phenylalanine or tryptophan. D genes are given only for firm matches. The size of a clone is reported for some rows only, either as once, few or many, or as a class for expanded clones.

clone_size d_call j_call v_call cdr3_aa cdr3_nt
- - TRBJ2-7 TRBV5-1 CASSLEPASPYEQYF TGCGCCAGCAGCTTGGAGCCAGCGTCTCCCTACGAGCAGTACTTC
- - TRBJ2-6 TRBV7-9 CASSLAGGRFSGANVLTF TGTGCCAGCAGCTTAGCGGGGGGGCGCTTCTCTGGGGCCAACGTCCTGACTTTC
- - TRBJ2-1 TRBV5-1 CASKLATGNRNNEQFF TGCGCCAGCAAATTGGCGACAGGTAACCGAAACAATGAGCAGTTCTTC
- TRBD2 TRBJ2-1 TRBV5-4 CASSPGLAVNEQFF TGTGCCAGCAGCCCGGGACTAGCTGTGAATGAGCAGTTCTTC
- - TRBJ2-5 TRBV2 CASTPSRETQYF TGTGCCAGCACCCCATCCCGGGAGACCCAGTACTTC
- TRBD2 TRBJ2-1 TRBV27 CASSFASGFYNEQFF TGTGCCAGCAGTTTTGCTAGCGGGTTTTACAATGAGCAGTTCTTC
- - TRBJ2-7 TRBV27 CASSLGRVYEQYF TGTGCCAGCAGTTTAGGCAGGGTCTACGAGCAGTACTTC
- TRBD1 TRBJ1-3 TRBV4-1 CASSLPQGAQAGNTIYF TGCGCCAGCAGCCTCCCTCAGGGGGCGCAGGCTGGAAACACCATATATTTT
once - TRBJ2-7 TRBV5-1 CASSPGVEQYF TGCGCCAGCAGCCCGGGGGTCGAGCAGTACTTC
- - TRBJ1-2 TRBV19 CASSPFGGPYYGYTF TGTGCCAGTAGCCCGTTCGGGGGTCCCTACTATGGCTACACCTTC
- - TRBJ1-4 TRBV9 CASTGQGEEKLFF TGTGCCAGCACTGGGCAGGGTGAGGAAAAACTGTTTTTT
- - TRBJ1-1 TRBV4-1 CASSPSGAEAFF TGCGCCAGCAGTCCCTCAGGGGCTGAAGCTTTCTTT
- TRBD1 TRBJ2-5 TRBV7-9 CASSSSPGQGSETQYF TGTGCCAGCAGCTCCTCCCCGGGACAGGGCTCGGAGACCCAGTACTTC
- - TRBJ1-1 TRBV19 CASSHSFTEAFF TGTGCCAGTAGCCACAGTTTCACTGAAGCTTTCTTT
once - TRBJ2-1 TRBV6-4 CASSDSNNEQFF TGTGCCAGCAGTGACTCTAACAATGAGCAGTTCTTC
few TRBD1 TRBJ2-1 TRBV19 CASSMAAGGLNEQFF TGTGCCAGTAGTATGGCGGCAGGGGGCTTAAATGAGCAGTTCTTC
- - TRBJ2-1 TRBV9 CASSVARGDEQFF TGTGCCAGCAGCGTAGCCAGGGGAGATGAGCAGTTCTTC
- TRBD1 TRBJ1-2 TRBV28 CASSGTGGNGYTF TGTGCCAGCAGCGGGACAGGGGGTAATGGCTACACCTTC
- - TRBJ2-3 TRBV18 CASSSRVSTDTQYF TGTGCCAGCTCATCCAGGGTTAGCACAGATACGCAGTATTTT
- TRBD1 TRBJ1-2 TRBV27 CASSSPRDRGPSAGYTF TGTGCCAGCAGTTCACCCCGGGACAGGGGGCCTTCTGCCGGCTACACCTTC
- - TRBJ2-1 TRBV28 CASSSLSGSYNEQFF TGTGCCAGCAGTTCACTATCGGGATCCTACAATGAGCAGTTCTTC
- TRBD2 TRBJ2-1 TRBV30 CAWGFAGREQFF TGTGCCTGGGGATTCGCCGGGAGGGAGCAGTTCTTC
- - TRBJ2-1 TRBV27 CASSSRPAISYNEQFF TGTGCCAGCAGTTCCAGACCTGCGATTTCCTACAATGAGCAGTTCTTC
- - TRBJ2-1 TRBV6-1 CASSDRVGNEQFF TGTGCCAGCAGTGATCGGGTAGGCAATGAGCAGTTCTTC
- TRBD1 TRBJ2-1 TRBV2 CASTSGQHEQFF TGTGCCAGCACCTCGGGACAGCACGAGCAGTTCTTC
- TRBD2 TRBJ2-1 TRBV5-4 CASSLGTSGYNEQFF TGTGCCAGCAGCTTGGGGACTAGCGGTTACAATGAGCAGTTCTTC
- TRBD2 TRBJ2-7 TRBV5-8 CASSGPGLAVIYEQYF TGTGCCAGCAGCGGTCCGGGACTAGCGGTGATCTACGAGCAGTACTTC
- TRBD2 TRBJ2-3 TRBV29-1 CSVENPFERELGDTQYF TGCAGCGTTGAAAACCCGTTCGAGCGGGAGTTGGGAGATACGCAGTATTTT
- - TRBJ2-1 TRBV4-2 CASSQDRSGPAYNEQFF TGTGCCAGCAGCCAAGATAGGAGCGGTCCAGCCTACAATGAGCAGTTCTTC
- TRBD1 TRBJ2-3 TRBV5-1 CASSLGQGAKDTQYF TGCGCCAGCAGCTTGGGACAGGGGGCTAAAGATACGCAGTATTTT
- TRBD1 TRBJ1-1 TRBV28 CASSAWDSLTEAFF TGTGCCAGCAGCGCGTGGGACAGTTTAACTGAAGCTTTCTTT